This T cell receptor beta chain emerged from a study of OX40 agonist ivuxolimab in advanced cancers. Study information: Six ivuxolimab dose levels, 0.01 to 10 mg/kg, were given intravenously every 2 weeks. Of mixed ages from about 20 to 90 and averaging about 65 years, the group was around 78% male. Study-level results: On average, a greater number of expanded clones characterised CD8+ T cells relative to CD4+. The study observed clonal expansion of CD4+ and CD8+ blood T cells by week 6 at 0.1 to 3.0 mg/kg.

Clones were sequenced by immunoSEQ multiplex PCR, and TCRdb holds only the in-frame ones, with some missing. The sample records 15,000 or so clones, around 76% being singletons. Worth noting for this clone: Its antigen is undetermined.

The CDR3 is made up of 14 amino acids. Trimming stripped 3 bases from V and 6 bases from J, with 15 bases between. The V gene's germline CDR1 is SGDLS and CDR2 YYNGEE. This clonotype originated in an adult with an advanced solid tumor such as melanoma, head and neck, liver or kidney cancer. The chain uses TRBV9 and TRBJ1-1; D is possibly TRBD1 (6 bases). The sample in question was CD4+ or CD8+ T cells sorted from blood, obtained in a trial of the OX40 agonist ivuxolimab. This CDR3 is CASSAYTTGPEAFF. In DNA, the CDR3 is TGTGCCAGCAGCGCTTATACGACAGGCCCTGAAGCTTTCTTT.